Below, 31 T cell receptor beta chains from the same sample are listed, as sequenced in a study of T-cell memory formation after mild COVID-19. A single record per CDR3 protein comes from TCRdb applying MiXCR to the 5' RACE reads. The data hold more than 250,000 distinct CDR3 sequences, with 15% to 20% observed a single time. Specimen: PBMCs or a T cell subset sorted from them (not recorded which). These receptors all stem from a young man who had mild COVID-19 (a few samples of this study predate the infection). Cell type and time point are not known.

This clonotype was observed a handful of times. The rearrangement joins TRBV4-1 to TRBJ1-2; D uncertain. CDR3 length: 13 residues. The germline V gene encodes CDR1 MGHRA and CDR2 YSYEKL. The V end lost 0 bases, the J end lost 5 bases, and 7 bases lay between the germline ends. The CDR3 sequence is CASSQDRLYGYTF. CDR3 coding DNA: TGCGCCAGCAGCCAAGATCGATTGTATGGCTACACCTTC.

This clonotype was detected a few times. The chain uses TRBV4-2 and TRBJ2-1; 9 bases map to TRBD2. This CDR3 has 15 residues. Germline trimming cut 4 bases from V and 5 bases from J; bases unmatched to any gene: 6. Germline-derived CDR1 and CDR2 are LGHNA and YNFKEQ. This chain's CDR3 is CASSRAGGAHNEQFF. The CDR3 nucleotides are TGTGCCAGCAGCCGCGCGGGGGGGGCCCACAATGAGCAGTTCTTC.

This clonotype has at least ten counts. The rearrangement links TRBV27 to TRBJ2-5, with D possibly called TRBD1 or TRBD2 (5 bases each). CDR3 size: 16 residues. The germline V and J ends were trimmed by 2 bases and 4 bases, with 17 bases remaining between them. The V gene's germline CDR1 is MNHEY and CDR2 SMNVEV (reference sequence). Written as DNA, the CDR3 is TGTGCCAGCAGTTTAATCGGGACCACAAGCGGAGAGACCCAGTACTTC. Amino acids: CASSLIGTTSGETQYF.

This clonotype was detected a few times. The J gene is TRBJ2-2, the V gene TRBV5-1, with D perhaps being TRBD1 or TRBD2 (5 bases each). V shed 0 bases and J shed 6 bases, with 9 bases lying between them. Germline assignment: CDR1 SGHRS and CDR2 YFSETQ. The CDR3 has 14 residues. CDR3 region: CASSLDRGAGELFF. The CDR3 nucleotides are TGCGCCAGCAGCTTGGACCGGGGCGCCGGGGAGCTGTTTTTT. Complete variable domain (other parts from reference TRBV5-1 and TRBJ2-2): KAGVTQTPRYLIKTRGQQVTLSCSPISGHRSVSWYQQTPGQGLQFLFEYFSETQRNKGNFPGRFSGRQFSNSRSEMNVSTLELGDSALYLCASSLDRGAGELFFGEGSRLTVL.

CDR3 DNA sequence: TGTGCCAGCAGCTACCGACAGGGACGCACAGATACGCAGTATTTT. Translation: CASSYRQGRTDTQYF. The chain employs TRBV9 and TRBJ2-3; 7 bases map to TRBD1. The germline V gene encodes CDR1 SGDLS and CDR2 YYNGEE. Trimming removed 4 bases from V and 1 base from J; junction bases left unmatched: 6. CDR3 length equals 15 residues.

This sequence joins TRBV15 and TRBJ2-7, with a tentative D call TRBD1 (7 bases). V was trimmed by 5 bases and J by 2 bases, leaving 13 bases between them. The CDR3 totals 14 residues. Germline CDR1 and CDR2: LNHNV and YYDKDF (reference sequence). This chain's CDR3 is CATSGGTEAYEQYF. The CDR3 nucleotides are TGTGCCACCAGCGGGGGGACAGAAGCCTACGAGCAGTACTTC.

This clonotype was found a few times. The chain employs TRBV5-1 and TRBJ2-7; possibly TRBD1 for D (6 bases). Germline V gene sequence: CDR1 SGHRS, CDR2 YFSETQ. The CDR3 contains 14 residues. V lost 0 bases and J lost 2, with 9 bases in between. The CDR3 coding sequence is TGCGCCAGCAGCTTGGGTGACAGGCCCTACGAGCAGTACTTC. Residues: CASSLGDRPYEQYF. Supplemented by reference TRBV5-1 and TRBJ2-7, the full variable domain reads KAGVTQTPRYLIKTRGQQVTLSCSPISGHRSVSWYQQTPGQGLQFLFEYFSETQRNKGNFPGRFSGRQFSNSRSEMNVSTLELGDSALYLCASSLGDRPYEQYFGPGTRLTVT.

This chain joins TRBV2 and TRBJ1-1, with 9 bases aligning to TRBD1. V lost 6 bases to trimming and J lost 0 bases; unmatched junction nucleotides: 5. The germline V gene encodes CDR1 SNHLY and CDR2 FYNNEI. The CDR3 has 15 residues. The CDR3 is CASRGDRAVNTEAFF. The CDR3, as DNA: TGTGCCAGCAGGGGGGACAGGGCTGTGAACACTGAAGCTTTCTTT. Combining the CDR3 with reference TRBV2 and TRBJ1-1 gives the whole variable domain EPEVTQTPSHQVTQMGQEVILRCVPISNHLYFYWYRQILGQKVEFLVSFYNNEISEKSEIFDDQFSVERPDGSNFTLKIRSTKLEDSAMYFCASRGDRAVNTEAFFGQGTRLTVV.

The chain combines TRBV2 with TRBJ1-5; 9 nucleotides match TRBD1. From germline, CDR1 is SNHLY and CDR2 FYNNEI. Trimming cost V 6 bases and J 4 bases; bases outside gene matches: 4. The CDR3 has 14 residues. The CDR3 region has the DNA TGTGCCAGCAGAGCCGGGACAGGGAATCAGCCCCAGCATTTT. Amino acids: CASRAGTGNQPQHF.

A few counts support this clonotype. The chain employs TRBV5-1 and TRBJ1-1; D is perhaps TRBD1 (5 bases). V lost 0 bases and J lost 7, with 10 bases in between. Per the germline V gene, CDR1 is SGHRS and CDR2 is YFSETQ. There are 13 residues in the CDR3. CDR3 sequence (DNA): TGCGCCAGCAGCTTGGGGCAGGGCAGTGAAGCTTTCTTT. Amino acid sequence: CASSLGQGSEAFF.

This clonotype has more than one count but fewer than ten. The gene calls are TRBV6-6 and TRBJ1-5; D is undetermined. V was clipped by 2 bases and J by 7 bases, with 15 bases between them. Germline V gives CDR1 MNHNY, CDR2 SVGAGI (reference sequence). This CDR3 is 15 amino acids long. CDR3 nucleotide sequence: TGTGCCAGCAGTTACATAGCTGGGGTCGGGCAGCCCCAGCATTTT. It yields the protein CASSYIAGVGQPQHF.

The chain uses TRBV19 and TRBJ1-2, with 9 bases that match TRBD1. The length of the CDR3 is 12 residues. The V and J ends lost 9 bases and 6 bases, in that order; junction bases with no gene match: 5. In germline, CDR1 is LNHDA, CDR2 SQIVND (reference sequence). The CDR3 loop is CASNRGQDGYTF. In nucleotides, the CDR3 is TGTGCCAGCAACAGGGGGCAGGATGGCTACACCTTC.

V is TRBV20-1 and J is TRBJ2-7, with a tentative D call TRBD1 (6 bases). Trimming removed 5 bases at V and 4 bases at J, with 15 bases between. This CDR3 is built from 13 residues. The germline gives CDR1 DFQATT, CDR2 SNEGSKA (reference sequence). The CDR3 loop is CSAHQSRGYEQYF. DNA for the CDR3: TGCAGTGCTCACCAAAGCAGGGGTTACGAGCAGTACTTC.

This clonotype has just a few counts. The rearrangement links TRBV7-9 to TRBJ2-5; D is perhaps TRBD1 (6 bases). The V and J ends lost 3 bases and 6 bases respectively, with 17 bases between them. CDR3 size: 15 residues. Germline V lookup: CDR1 SEHNR, CDR2 FQNEAQ (reference sequence). The CDR3 DNA reads TGTGCCAGCAGCTTTGTGGGGGCCGAGGAAAAGACCCAGTACTTC. It codes for CASSFVGAEEKTQYF.

The sample holds one count of this clonotype. The chain recombines TRBV12-3 or TRBV12-4 with TRBJ1-5; no reliable D call. The CDR3 contains 11 residues. V shed 7 bases and J shed 8 bases, with 9 bases lying between them. CDR3: CASNSREPQHF. CDR3 in DNA: TGTGCCAGCAATTCCCGGGAGCCCCAGCATTTT.

The V and J genes are TRBV6-5 and TRBJ2-1; 8 bases agree with TRBD1. The CDR3 contains 13 residues. Looked up from germline, CDR1 is MNHEY and CDR2 is SVGAGI. Losses at the gene ends were 6 bases for V and 10 bases for J; bases not matched to a gene: 8. In nucleotides, the CDR3 is TGTGCCAGCAGGCCAACAGGGGGGCGGGAGCAGTTCTTC. This codes for CASRPTGGREQFF.

This clonotype was detected only a few times. The chain joins TRBV7-2 to TRBJ2-2, with D possibly being TRBD1 or TRBD2 (6 bases each). Per germline, CDR1 SGHTA and CDR2 FQGNSA. The CDR3 is 15 residues long. Trimming took 11 bases from V and 0 from J, leaving 16 bases between them. The CDR3 nucleotides are TGTGCCTCACACCCGGGGGCCTCGAACACCGGGGAGCTGTTTTTT. It encodes CASHPGASNTGELFF.

This clonotype was seen more than once but under ten times. This chain connects TRBV10-3 to TRBJ1-1; D unclear. Germline values: CDR1 ENHRY, CDR2 SYGVKD. The V end was cut by 0 bases, the J end by 12 bases, with 14 bases between. This CDR3 contains 13 residues. In nucleotides, the CDR3 is TGTGCCATCAGTGAGTCAGGAGGGCTCGGAACTTTCTTT. Translation gives CAISESGGLGTFF.

The sample holds a few counts of this clonotype. The genes are TRBV29-1 and TRBJ2-5, with D possibly being TRBD1 (6 bases). Germline CDR1 is SQVTM and CDR2 is ANQGSEA. The CDR3 runs 13 residues. V gave up 6 bases and J gave up 5 bases, with 16 bases separating them. Here the CDR3 DNA reads TGCAGCGTGGGGAACAGGGCGAGGGAGACCCAGTACTTC. Amino acid sequence: CSVGNRARETQYF.

This clonotype was seen repeatedly, ten times or more. This sequence joins TRBV2 and TRBJ1-2; D gene unclear. Germline lookup yields CDR1 SNHLY and CDR2 FYNNEI. CDR3 length equals 14 residues. V lost 6 bases and J 4 bases, leaving 15 bases between the germline ends. CDR3: CASSLSGVPYGYTF. The CDR3 DNA reads TGTGCCAGCAGCTTATCGGGAGTTCCCTATGGCTACACCTTC.

This clonotype was seen more than once but under ten times. The genes are TRBV6-2 or TRBV6-3 and TRBJ2-3; TRBD2 aligns across 8 bases. The CDR3 length is 15 residues. The germline V gene has CDR1 MNHEY and CDR2 SVGEGT. The V segment lost 6 bases and the J segment 8 bases; nucleotides outside the gene matches: 13. This chain's CDR3 is CASSILAGGRSTQYF. DNA for the CDR3: TGTGCCAGCAGCATCTTGGCGGGGGGCCGTAGTACGCAGTATTTT.

This clonotype was seen at least ten times. This chain joins TRBV4-3 and TRBJ1-1; D is undetermined. V was shortened by 0 bases and J by 4 bases, with 6 bases between the two germline ends. Germline CDR1 reads LGHNA; CDR2 reads YSLEER. The CDR3 covers 13 residues. The CDR3 spells CASSQDRGTEAFF. The DNA for the CDR3 is TGCGCCAGCAGCCAAGACAGAGGCACTGAAGCTTTCTTT.

This clonotype was detected a few times. The chain has TRBV4-3 and TRBJ2-7; no definite D call. The germline CDR1 and CDR2 sequences are LGHNA and YSLEER. The CDR3 extends over 12 amino acids. Trimming cost V 0 bases and J 6 bases, with 6 bases left between them. The CDR3 spells CASSQDGVEQYF. The CDR3 DNA is TGCGCCAGCAGCCAAGATGGAGTCGAGCAGTACTTC.

As DNA, the CDR3 is TGTGCCAGCAGCCTTTACGGACTAGCGGGGAAAGAGACCCAGTACTTC. The encoded protein is CASSLYGLAGKETQYF. The rearrangement joins TRBV4-2 to TRBJ2-5; TRBD2 matches at 12 bases. The J segment lost 3 bases and the V segment lost 4 bases, leaving 6 bases of the junction unmatched. Germline V gene data show CDR1 as LGHNA and CDR2 as YNFKEQ. The CDR3 contains 16 residues.

This clonotype was detected a few times. Written as DNA, the CDR3 is TGTGCCAGCAGCTTATGGGGCAACTATGGCTACACCTTC. Its translation: CASSLWGNYGYTF. The V gene is TRBV7-2, the J gene TRBJ1-2; maybe TRBD1 (5 bases). V was clipped by 2 bases and J by 2 bases, with 6 bases between them. The germline CDR1 and CDR2 sequences are SGHTA and FQGNSA. CDR3 length: 13 amino acids.

The V gene is TRBV7-2, the J gene TRBJ1-1; 7 bases align to TRBD1. CDR3 length equals 17 residues. V lost 1 base to trimming and J lost 10 bases; unmatched junction nucleotides: 18. Germline values: CDR1 SGHTA, CDR2 FQGNSA. The CDR3 protein is CASSLEPTLGQAAGAFF. The CDR3 nucleotides read TGTGCCAGCAGCTTAGAACCCACCCTCGGACAGGCGGCGGGAGCTTTCTTT.

This clonotype was detected only a few times. The gene calls are TRBV7-9 and TRBJ2-3, with no clear D. CDR3 length equals 12 residues. Per germline, CDR1 SEHNR and CDR2 FQNEAQ (reference sequence). Trimming took 8 bases from V and 5 from J, leaving 11 bases between them. CDR3 loop: CASRWVEDTQYF. In DNA, the CDR3 is TGTGCCAGCCGCTGGGTTGAAGATACGCAGTATTTT.

This clonotype showed up just a few times. The chain recombines TRBV27 with TRBJ1-2; possibly TRBD1 for D (6 bases). The CDR3 runs to 15 residues. In germline, CDR1 is MNHEY, CDR2 SMNVEV (reference sequence). Trimming removed 7 bases at V and 4 bases at J, with 19 bases between. CDR3 residues: CASTPSPTGTYGYTF. CDR3 bases: TGTGCCAGCACTCCGTCCCCCACAGGGACCTATGGCTACACCTTC.

The chain carries TRBV7-6 and TRBJ1-6; 10 nucleotides match TRBD1. The CDR3 totals 14 residues. Germline trimming cut 5 bases from V and 9 bases from J; bases unmatched to any gene: 4. Per germline, CDR1 SGHVS and CDR2 FNYEAQ. CDR3 region: CASSGQGVGSPLHF. The CDR3 DNA reads TGTGCCAGCAGCGGACAGGGGGTAGGTTCACCCCTCCACTTT.

This clonotype occurred many times. The chain has TRBV5-5 and TRBJ2-2; possibly TRBD2 for D (5 bases). V was trimmed by 4 bases and J by 4 bases, leaving 20 bases between them. CDR3 size: 17 residues. In germline, CDR1 is SGHKS, CDR2 YYEKEE (reference sequence). DNA for the CDR3: TGTGCCAGCAGCCGGCGCGGCGGGCCCACCGGCACCGGGGAGCTGTTTTTT. As protein: CASSRRGGPTGTGELFF.

This clonotype has more than one count but fewer than ten. This chain links TRBV6-2 or TRBV6-3 with TRBJ1-1; D may be TRBD1 (6 bases). CDR1 MNHEY and CDR2 SVGEGT come from the germline V gene. The V and J ends lost 5 bases and 5 bases respectively, with 12 bases between them. CDR3 size: 13 residues. This chain's CDR3 is CASSGRTVTEAFF. The CDR3 coding sequence is TGTGCCAGCAGTGGACGGACAGTTACTGAAGCTTTCTTT.